This TCR beta chain emerged from a study of response to subunit inactivated influenza vaccine (dated by TCRdb to 2017 to 2018). In the study overall: Deep quantitative profiling of the T cell receptor repertoire was used in the study to follow responses to a trivalent subunit inactivated influenza vaccine.

As for this clonotype: Which antigen it targets is not known. Base qualities are missing; no much larger clone stands one base away.

Here is what the overall study found, with its caveats: The authors suggested that each seasonal influenza vaccination may recruit only a limited number of new T cells.

The library was produced with RT-PCR. TCRdb records Illumina HiSeq 2500 as the sequencer. TCRdb ran its own pipeline on the public reads, namely fastp trimming at Q25 and MiXCR clone calling, and kept in-frame beta chains. Each CDR3 protein appears once, grouped with its most common genes and DNA. Across this sample there are approximately 700,000 distinct CDR3 sequences, with about a sixth seen only once. Approximately 10% of the sample lies in the top ten. Relative to germline, V is 4 bases shorter and J is 8 bases shorter, with 8 bases between their ends. CDR1 SQVTM and CDR2 ANQGSEA were looked up in the germline V gene. Counted from cysteine to phenylalanine, this CDR3 has 11 amino acids. Only the CDR3 region is kept as DNA, spanning 33 bases read in frame from base 1.

The receptor was isolated from a man in his fifties who received an inactivated influenza vaccine. Donor details come from another sample of the same person, matched by shared clones. This chain is built from TRBV29-1 and TRBJ1-4, with the identity of the D gene unclear. This material consisted of PBMCs from blood, taken 11 to 12 days after vaccination. The sequenced DNA is TGCAGCGTTGTAAGGGAGGAAAAACTGTTTTTT. Its coded protein is CSVVREEKLFF. With the portions outside the CDR3 filled from the reference TRBV29-1 and TRBJ1-4 genes, the complete variable region becomes SAVISQKPSRDICQRGTSLTIQCQVDSQVTMMFWYRQQPGQSLTLIATANQGSEATYESGFVIDKFPISRPNLTFSTLTVSNMSPEDSSIYLCSVVREEKLFFGSGTQLSVL.